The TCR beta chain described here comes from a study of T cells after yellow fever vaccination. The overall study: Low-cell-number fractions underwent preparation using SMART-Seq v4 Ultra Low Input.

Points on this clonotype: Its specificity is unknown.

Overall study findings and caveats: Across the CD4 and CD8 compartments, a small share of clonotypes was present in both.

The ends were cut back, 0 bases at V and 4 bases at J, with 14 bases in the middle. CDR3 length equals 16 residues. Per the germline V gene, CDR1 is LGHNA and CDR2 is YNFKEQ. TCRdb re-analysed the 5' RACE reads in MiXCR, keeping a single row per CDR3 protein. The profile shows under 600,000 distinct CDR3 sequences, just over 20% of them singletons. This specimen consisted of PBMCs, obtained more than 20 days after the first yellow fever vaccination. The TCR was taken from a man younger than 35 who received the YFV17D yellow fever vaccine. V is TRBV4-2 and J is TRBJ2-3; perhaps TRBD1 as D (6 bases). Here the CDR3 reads CASSQDQGRSADTQYF. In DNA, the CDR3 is TGTGCCAGCAGCCAAGATCAGGGGCGTAGCGCAGATACGCAGTATTTT.